This T cell receptor beta chain comes out of a study of cytomegalovirus exposure and HLA in healthy donors. Primers for the PCR totalled 60 Vbeta and 13 Jbeta. Method: immunoSEQ multiplex PCR; TCRdb's copy keeps in-frame clones and lacks some. This table has over 150,000 clones, approximately 81% appearing once. V was cut by 1 base and J by 7 bases, with 5 bases left in between. Per the germline V gene, CDR1 is GTSNPN and CDR2 is SVGIG (reference sequence). There are 12 residues in the CDR3. This sequence was found in a man younger than 45 in good health and CMV-seropositive. The chain employs TRBV30 and TRBJ1-6; D unresolved. The sequenced sample consisted of PBMCs. CDR3 amino acids: CAWSGTNSPLHF. DNA for the CDR3: TGTGCCTGGAGTGGAACAAATTCACCCCTCCACTTT.